This T cell receptor (beta chain) was recovered during a study of shared clonotypes between healthy human individuals. Division of CD4+ cells produced a CD45RA+ naive subset and a CD45RA-negative memory subset. The CDR3 runs 13 residues. CDR1 SQVTM and CDR2 ANQGSEA come from the germline V gene. V trimming: 4 bases; J trimming: 4 bases; junction bases outside the gene matches: 5. Clones were read by immunoSEQ multiplex PCR, and TCRdb kept only the in-frame ones, dropping some. Among about 2 million clones listed, about 95% were seen once. Comments on this clone: Its cognate antigen is unknown.

Study-level points and caveats: Some naive CD4 clonotypes, roughly 4.8%, turned up in common across four donors. Generally, estimated richness proved larger in naive subsets than it did in memory subsets.

This receptor was identified in a man aged 18 to 29 in good health. The sample taken for sequencing was naive CD4+ T cells sorted from blood. Subset in this sample: CD45RA+ positively selected. The chain has TRBV29-1 and TRBJ1-1, with TRBD1 matching over 8 bases. CDR3 nucleotides: TGCAGCGTTGTTACAGGGGGGGGCACTGAAGCTTTCTTT. This translates into CSVVTGGGTEAFF.